This TCR beta chain was sequenced for a study of blood T cells in healthy people across ages. There are a few counts of this clonotype. From germline, CDR1 is SGHRS and CDR2 YFSETQ. CDR3 length: 12 residues. Losses at the gene ends were 5 bases for V and 5 bases for J; bases not matched to a gene: 1. Together with a sample-barcoded 5' primer, a J-beta primer mix was included in a second PCR lasting about 7 to 12 cycles. TCRdb re-called the 5' RACE reads through MiXCR, storing one row per CDR3 protein. This table has roughly 900,000 distinct CDR3 sequences, around 46% appearing once. The chain combines TRBV5-1 with TRBJ2-1; 7 bases map to TRBD1. The receptor's source is a man aged 25-45 years in good health. Sequenced: blood. The CDR3 bases are TGCGCCAGCAGGCAGGGGGACAATGAGCAGTTCTTC. It translates to CASRQGDNEQFF.